Shown below are 4 T cell receptor beta chains from a single sample sequenced in a study of blood T cell repertoires in COVID-19. Using immunoSEQ multiplex PCR, the repertoire was profiled, and TCRdb retains in-frame clones only, with some absent. The repertoire holds under 250,000 clones, with 80% to 90% as singletons. Sequencing was performed on peripheral blood. The source of these receptors is a man aged 50 or older with active or convalescent COVID-19.

The chain carries TRBV24-1 and TRBJ2-1, with 12 nucleotides matching TRBD2. The CDR3 is made up of 17 amino acids. Germline assignment: CDR1 KGHDR and CDR2 SFDVKD. With 1 base clipped from V and 7 bases from J, the junction kept 7 bases outside the gene matches. As DNA, the CDR3 is TGTGCCACCAGTGATTTCGGACTAGCGGGGAGGTCGAATGAGCAGTTCTTC. Translation gives CATSDFGLAGRSNEQFF.

This clone has just one count. The chain is built from TRBV24-1 and TRBJ2-5, with D tentatively TRBD1 (8 bases). The CDR3 is made up of 15 amino acids. Germline CDR1 and CDR2: KGHDR and SFDVKD. The germline V and J ends were trimmed by 1 base and 5 bases, with 13 bases remaining between them. CDR3 protein: CATSDLQGGKETQYF. The CDR3 region has the DNA TGTGCCACCAGTGATTTACAGGGGGGGAAGGAGACCCAGTACTTC.

The chain uses TRBV9 and TRBJ2-6; TRBD1 aligns across 9 bases. This CDR3 comprises 18 residues. With 4 bases clipped from V and 2 bases from J, the junction kept 10 bases outside the gene matches. Per germline, CDR1 SGDLS and CDR2 YYNGEE. The CDR3 DNA sequence: TGTGCCAGCAGCCCGCGGACAGGGGAGATTGCTGGGGCCAACGTCCTGACTTTC. It yields the protein CASSPRTGEIAGANVLTF.

V and J are TRBV15 and TRBJ2-2; D perhaps matches TRBD2 (5 bases). This CDR3 is built from 16 residues. Germline V gene data show CDR1 as LNHNV and CDR2 as YYDKDF (reference sequence). Trimming removed 1 base from V and 0 bases from J, with 9 bases in between. The CDR3 DNA follows: TGTGCCACCAGCAGAGGCGGGCCCTCGAACACCGGGGAGCTGTTTTTT. It specifies CATSRGGPSNTGELFF.